The present TCR beta chain was sequenced within a study of T cells in Graves' hyperthyroidism and ophthalmopathy (dated by TCRdb to the late 2010s). Turning to the overall study: Peripheral blood was collected at initial diagnosis, before any treatment. The 100 discovery patients were randomly split 7:3 into training and test sets. A discovery cohort of about a hundred patients, about 44 with Graves' ophthalmopathy and 55 to 60 with stable Graves' hyperthyroidism, was used to find distinguishing TCR V-J signatures. After blood sampling, hyperthyroidism patients were treated with methimazole at a starting dose of 30 mg daily, and ophthalmopathy patients were treated with high-dose intravenous methylprednisolone. Prospective prediction of ophthalmopathy was tested in an independent validation cohort of 18 to 20 hyperthyroidism patients and 17 patients who later progressed to ophthalmopathy. In about 6 Graves' hyperthyroidism patients, the study also compared T-cell repertoires from thyroid tissue with T-cell repertoires from blood. The paper describes TCR Vbeta CDR3 sequencing of 130 to 150 peripheral blood samples, made up of some 42 ophthalmopathy patients, around 78 hyperthyroidism patients and some 17 progressor patients. Overall study outcomes, separate from this receptor: Blood samples also contained most of the expanded thyroid clonotypes (frequency above 0.001), which suggests that blood repertoires may reflect thyroid immune responses. In validation, the model predicted progression to ophthalmopathy a median of 6.5 months before onset, with roughly 71% sensitivity and around 76% specificity. A model built on a 13 V-J signature distinguished ophthalmopathy from stable hyperthyroidism, reaching roughly 88% sensitivity and under 84% specificity in cross-validation and 80%/75% in testing. No statistical method was used to fix the sample size in advance, and group allocation was not hidden from the investigators.

TCR beta CDR3 regions were amplified from RNA transcripts. A first-round RT-PCR of the TCR CDR3 used the HTBI primer set with the Qiagen OneStep RT-PCR kit. Libraries were constructed in a second round of multiplex PCR, after which size selection and purification were performed. The libraries were sequenced on an Illumina HiSeq2000 using paired-end 100 bp reads. Under the source paper's analysis protocol: SOAPnuke was used to process the raw data, with reads discarded if the reads contained adapters or uncalled bases, had a mean Phred below 15, or lacked an exact constant-primer or identifier match. High-quality paired reads were merged using COPE v1.2.5, and each unique nucleotide sequence was defined as a clonotype. MiTCR v1.1 was used to align clonotypes to the IMGT TRBV, TRBD and TRBJ reference segments. Only V-J combinations with frequency above 0.0001, covering about 99% of repertoires, were analysed. A TCS score was defined as the ratio between F50 (clonal expansion) and ExV (chaos), using BLOSUM62-based TCRdist between CDR3 peptides within each V-J. Welch's t-statistics and random forest reduced around 510 V-J features to 10 to 15, which were used in a naive Bayes classifier (R e1071). TCRdb reworked the public reads: Q25 trimming with fastp, MiXCR clone assembly, productive beta chains retained. All rows with the same CDR3 protein become a single entry with the most common DNA and genes. These V and J calls are TCRdb output, not the study's own analysis. This sample comprises around 520,000 distinct CDR3 sequences, approximately 24% of them detected only once. The ten largest clones represent around 10% of the sample.

Remarks on this clonotype: Its antigen is not yet known. No much larger clone exists at a distance of one base, and base qualities are not known.

Including the terminal cysteine and phenylalanine, the CDR3 comprises 16 residues. The only DNA kept is the CDR3, 48 bases in frame from the first base. CDR1 and CDR2, looked up from the germline V gene, are MRHNA and SNTAGT. The trim is 2 bases for V and 6 bases for J, with a gap of 19 bases between the germline ends. Moderately to severely active disease, a Clinical Activity Score of at least 3, a NOSPECS grade of at least 4, and a duration under 3 months were present in ophthalmopathy patients. Any patient with an uncontrolled infection, another autoimmune disease, pregnancy or lactation was excluded. Diagnoses were based on clinical symptoms, serum thyroxine and TRAb, thyroid ultrasound and orbital computed tomography. Ficoll-Paque density gradient centrifugation was used to isolate PBMCs from approximately 11 ml of fresh peripheral blood. Trizol reagent was used to extract total RNA, and RNA quality was then checked on an Agilent 2100 Bioanalyzer.

This receptor was obtained from a woman aged 25 to 45 with Graves' ophthalmopathy. The specimen sequenced was blood. In this chain, TRBV6-4 is recombined with TRBJ1-2, with an unclear D gene assignment. Here the CDR3 is given as CASSDKKGRMPNGYTF. The DNA sequence is TGTGCCAGCAGTGACAAGAAGGGAAGGATGCCCAATGGCTACACCTTC.